The 29 T cell receptor beta chains listed next were all sequenced from one sample in a study of blood T cell repertoires in COVID-19 (dated by TCRdb to the early 2020s). Library preparation employed the immunoSEQ multiplex PCR assay. TCRdb re-hosts the immuneACCESS table, in-frame sequences only. Its copies lack some clones; in the studies checked, an unresolved V gene accounts for under half of them, and the cause for the rest is not known. This sample lists about 84,000 clones; about 68% were detected once. The ten largest make up 5% to 6% of the sample. The sample taken for sequencing was peripheral blood. Receptors were obtained from a man between 50 and 59 years old with active or convalescent COVID-19.

This chain joins TRBV25-1 and TRBJ2-3; D may be TRBD2 (6 bases). The CDR3 totals 14 residues. V lost 4 bases and J 0 bases, leaving 8 bases between the germline ends. Germline V CDR1 and CDR2: MGHDK, SYGVNS. CDR3 DNA sequence: TGTGCCAGCAGTGGCGGGGCCAGCACAGATACGCAGTATTTT. This gives the protein CASSGGASTDTQYF.

This clone occurred a few times. The CDR3 reads CASSPQRDSWGPLHF. CDR3 nucleotides: TGTGCCAGCAGCCCCCAGAGGGACTCGTGGGGACCCCTCCACTTT. The chain links TRBV3-1 (or the pseudogene TRBV3-2) to TRBJ1-6, with D maybe TRBD1 (5 bases). CDR3 size: 15 residues. The germline V gene encodes CDR1 LGHDT and CDR2 YNNKEL (reference sequence). The V end was cut by 4 bases, the J end by 12 bases, with 19 bases between.

This clone has a single count. This sequence joins TRBV7-9 and TRBJ2-7; 10 nucleotides align to TRBD2. The CDR3 has 15 residues. The germline V gene encodes CDR1 SEHNR and CDR2 FQNEAQ (reference sequence). V was clipped by 3 bases and J by 4 bases; unmatched bases: 6. This CDR3 is CASSLLAGAEYEQYF. CDR3 DNA sequence: TGTGCCAGCAGCTTGCTAGCGGGGGCCGAATACGAGCAGTACTTC. Full variable domain (missing parts from reference TRBV7-9 and TRBJ2-7): DTGVSQNPRHKITKRGQNVTFRCDPISEHNRLYWYRQTLGQGPEFLTYFQNEAQLEKSRLLSDRFSAERPKGSFSTLEIQRTEQGDSAMYLCASSLLAGAEYEQYFGPGTRLTVT.

This rearrangement joins TRBV20-1 to TRBJ2-2, with 9 bases fitting TRBD1. Germline V gene data show CDR1 as DFQATT and CDR2 as SNEGSKA (reference sequence). J lost 5 bases, V lost 3 bases, and 7 bases had no gene match. The CDR3 totals 15 residues. The CDR3 protein is CSASGGQGGTGELFF. CDR3 bases: TGCAGTGCTAGTGGGGGACAGGGAGGAACCGGGGAGCTGTTTTTT.

The rearrangement joins TRBV15 to TRBJ1-5; 8 bases are a match to TRBD1. This CDR3 has 15 amino acids. Trimming at V came to 5 bases and at J to 1 base, leaving 4 bases not matched to a gene. Germline V gene sequence: CDR1 LNHNV, CDR2 YYDKDF (reference sequence). The CDR3 spells CATSPGGRSNQPQHF. The CDR3 DNA is TGTGCCACCAGCCCAGGGGGCCGAAGCAATCAGCCCCAGCATTTT.

This CDR3 is CASSQEGGLNTIYF. The CDR3 DNA reads as TGCGCCAGCAGCCAAGAGGGGGGGCTAAACACCATATATTTT. V usage is TRBV4-3 and J usage is TRBJ1-3; maybe TRBD1 (6 bases). The CDR3 has 14 residues. V lost 0 bases to trimming and J lost 6 bases, with 9 bases between them. CDR1 is LGHNA and CDR2 is YSLEER in the germline V gene.

Here the CDR3 reads CASRLGPAEQYF. CDR3 nucleotides: TGTGCCAGCCGCCTTGGGCCGGCCGAGCAGTACTTC. V and J are TRBV3-1 (or the pseudogene TRBV3-2) and TRBJ2-7; D not resolved. V shed 8 bases and J shed 6 bases, with 14 bases lying between them. The CDR3 has 12 residues. Germline loops: CDR1 LGHDT, CDR2 YNNKEL (reference sequence).

V gene TRBV2 combines with J gene TRBJ2-7; D may be TRBD2 (6 bases). Germline assignment: CDR1 SNHLY and CDR2 FYNNEI. The V and J ends lost 8 bases and 1 base respectively, with 15 bases between them. The CDR3 spans 14 residues. The CDR3 reads CASGLDYLSYEQYF. As DNA, the CDR3 is TGTGCCAGCGGGCTGGACTATCTATCCTACGAGCAGTACTTC.

V and J are TRBV6-5 and TRBJ2-7; weak D call: TRBD2 (6 bases). The ends were cut back, 7 bases at V and 6 bases at J, with 19 bases in the middle. CDR3 length: 14 residues. CDR1 MNHEY and CDR2 SVGAGI come from the germline V gene. DNA of the CDR3: TGTGCCAGCAAGGTTGGAGGGGCGGCGGGCGAGCAGTACTTC. Amino acids: CASKVGGAAGEQYF.

The chain is built from TRBV27 and TRBJ1-5; no reliable D call. With 6 bases removed from V and 3 bases from J, the gap between germline ends came to 9 bases. Germline loops: CDR1 MNHEY, CDR2 SMNVEV (reference sequence). The CDR3 sequence is 13 residues long. The CDR3 loop is CASSPQYNQPQHF. The DNA of the CDR3 is TGTGCCAGCAGCCCTCAGTACAATCAGCCCCAGCATTTT.

This clone was seen only a few times. The V and J genes are TRBV9 and TRBJ2-2, with 11 bases fitting TRBD2. This CDR3 contains 17 residues. J was trimmed by 4 bases and V by 4 bases; bases with no gene match: 9. Germline V lookup: CDR1 SGDLS, CDR2 YYNGEE. The CDR3 nucleotides read TGTGCCAGCAGCCCTACGACTAGCGGGGTAGTCACCGGGGAGCTGTTTTTT. Protein: CASSPTTSGVVTGELFF.

The rearrangement joins TRBV7-2 to TRBJ2-2, with D possibly matching TRBD2 (6 bases). The CDR3 consists of 14 residues. V lost 4 bases to trimming and J lost 7 bases, with 13 bases between them. Germline V lookup: CDR1 SGHTA, CDR2 FQGNSA. The CDR3 loop is CASSSSLGGGELFF. As DNA, the CDR3 is TGTGCCAGCAGCTCCAGCCTGGGGGGCGGGGAGCTGTTTTTT.

V is TRBV28 and J is TRBJ1-5; D gene uncertain. CDR1 MDHEN and CDR2 SYDVKM come from the germline V gene. CDR3 length: 12 amino acids. Trimming removed 8 bases at V and 5 bases at J, with 10 bases between. The CDR3, as DNA: TGTGCCAGCGCCAACAGCTATCAGCCCCAGCATTTT. It encodes CASANSYQPQHF.

Written as DNA, the CDR3 is TGTGCCAGCAGGGACCGGGACAGACACTCTGGGGCCAACGTCCTGACTTTC. Protein sequence: CASRDRDRHSGANVLTF. The chain carries TRBV5-4 and TRBJ2-6; 7 positions match TRBD1. V dropped 5 bases and J dropped 0; count of bases not matched to a gene: 8. This CDR3 region has 17 residues. Germline CDR1 is SGHNT and CDR2 is YYREEE (reference sequence).

The J gene is TRBJ2-3, the V gene TRBV6-5, with D maybe TRBD2 (7 bases). V lost 4 bases and J lost 2, with 16 bases in between. Germline V CDR1 and CDR2: MNHEY, SVGAGI. The CDR3 runs 16 residues. The CDR3 DNA reads as TGTGCCAGCAGTTCCTTGGACGGGGGGCCCACAGATACGCAGTATTTT. Translated, it gives CASSSLDGGPTDTQYF.

This clone has just a few counts. The rearrangement uses TRBV5-1 and TRBJ2-7; D is perhaps TRBD1 (6 bases). V was shortened by 0 bases and J by 6 bases, with 13 bases between the two germline ends. CDR3 size: 14 residues. Germline V gives CDR1 SGHRS, CDR2 YFSETQ. In DNA, the CDR3 is TGCGCCAGCAGCTTGGTGGGGACATCAGCCGAGCAGTACTTC. It yields the protein CASSLVGTSAEQYF.

The chain recombines TRBV11-3 with TRBJ2-2, with D perhaps TRBD2 (6 bases). The V and J ends lost 5 bases and 6 bases respectively, with 16 bases between them. Germline CDR1 SGHNT, CDR2 YENEEA. The CDR3 has 15 residues. Here the CDR3 reads CASSPGDSGAGELFF. In nucleotides, the CDR3 is TGTGCCAGCAGCCCCGGGGACTCGGGGGCCGGGGAGCTGTTTTTT.

The chain combines TRBV6-5 with TRBJ2-3; a possible D gene is TRBD2 (5 bases). Germline CDR1 reads MNHEY; CDR2 reads SVGAGI. This CDR3 region has 15 residues. V gave up 5 bases and J gave up 5 bases, with 17 bases separating them. In nucleotides, the CDR3 is TGTGCCAGCAGTCTGACACGTGGAGGAAAAGATACGCAGTATTTT. Its translation: CASSLTRGGKDTQYF.

The genes are TRBV7-2 and TRBJ2-1; no definite D call. Looked up from germline, CDR1 is SGHTA and CDR2 is FQGNSA. The CDR3 length is 13 residues. With 1 base removed from V and 6 bases from J, the gap between germline ends came to 7 bases. The CDR3 reads CASSLVTGNEQFF. DNA of the CDR3: TGTGCCAGCAGCTTAGTAACGGGCAATGAGCAGTTCTTC.

The chain uses TRBV5-1 and TRBJ1-2, with 9 bases that match TRBD1. CDR3 size: 14 residues. V lost 4 bases and J lost 7; bases outside the gene matches: 8. Germline V CDR1 and CDR2: SGHRS, YFSETQ. CDR3 residues: CASSVPGQGGGYTF. The CDR3 DNA reads as TGCGCCAGCAGCGTACCGGGACAGGGAGGTGGCTACACCTTC.

This clone showed up just once. The rearrangement links TRBV10-3 to TRBJ2-1; 11 nucleotides match TRBD2. The V gene end was trimmed by 4 bases and the J gene end by 12 bases; junction bases not matched to a gene: 11. This CDR3 contains 15 residues. Germline CDR1 ENHRY, CDR2 SYGVKD. Written as DNA, the CDR3 is TGTGCCATCAGTGCAGGGGGACTAGCGGTTAGCGGGCAGTTCTTC. Its protein is CAISAGGLAVSGQFF.

By share, this clone counts as medium-sized. The V call is TRBV27, the J call TRBJ1-2; 8 bases line up with TRBD1. Per the germline V gene, CDR1 is MNHEY and CDR2 is SMNVEV (reference sequence). The CDR3 runs 14 residues. Unmatched junction bases numbered 3, after V lost 6 bases and J lost 0 bases. The CDR3 region has the DNA TGTGCCAGCAGATCGACAGGGGCTAACTATGGCTACACCTTC. Amino acids: CASRSTGANYGYTF.

The rearrangement links TRBV28 to TRBJ1-3; D might be TRBD1 (5 bases). The V gene's germline CDR1 is MDHEN and CDR2 SYDVKM. This CDR3 spans 14 amino acids. V gave up 2 bases and J gave up 2 bases, with 7 bases separating them. The CDR3 sequence is CASSLRGAGNTIYF. As DNA, the CDR3 is TGTGCCAGCAGTTTACGGGGGGCTGGAAACACCATATATTTT.

The chain uses TRBV2 and TRBJ2-1; TRBD2 agrees at 11 bases. Germline V gives CDR1 SNHLY, CDR2 FYNNEI. After removal of 8 bases from V and 8 bases from J, the junction contained 8 bases not matched to a gene. The CDR3 length is 14 residues. DNA for the CDR3: TGTGCCAGCTCCGGACTAGCGGGTCGGTATGAGCAGTTCTTC. Amino acids: CASSGLAGRYEQFF.

The CDR3 here is CSVGQGGYQETQYF. CDR3 in DNA: TGCAGCGTTGGACAGGGGGGATACCAAGAGACCCAGTACTTC. The V gene is TRBV29-1, the J gene TRBJ2-5; 9 nucleotides agree with TRBD1. The CDR3 loop spans 14 amino acids. Trimming at V came to 4 bases and at J to 0 bases, leaving 3 bases not matched to a gene. Germline V gene data show CDR1 as SQVTM and CDR2 as ANQGSEA.

The chain combines TRBV7-2 with TRBJ2-1; possible D gene TRBD1, 5 bases. Per the germline V gene, CDR1 is SGHTA and CDR2 is FQGNSA. The V and J ends lost 11 bases and 4 bases respectively, with 15 bases between them. The CDR3 length is 13 residues. The CDR3 nucleotides are TGTGCCGGGGCCACAGATACATACAATGAGCAGTTCTTC. This gives the protein CAGATDTYNEQFF.

The V gene is TRBV7-2, the J gene TRBJ2-7, with D tentatively TRBD2 (5 bases). CDR3 length: 17 amino acids. Germline V gene lookup returns CDR1 SGHTA and CDR2 FQGNSA. Trimming shortened V by 5 bases and J by 0 bases, and 20 bases separated the two germline ends. CDR3: CASSPKGPGLSSYEQYF. The CDR3 DNA reads as TGTGCCAGCAGCCCGAAGGGTCCCGGACTGAGCTCCTACGAGCAGTACTTC.

The V and J genes are TRBV24-1 and TRBJ1-2; 7 bases match TRBD1. The ends lost 4 bases at V and 3 bases at J; junction bases unmatched: 4. This CDR3 has 14 amino acids. The germline CDR1 and CDR2 sequences are KGHDR and SFDVKD. In DNA, the CDR3 is TGTGCCACCAGTGACCCGCAGGGGGACTATGGCTACACCTTC. As protein: CATSDPQGDYGYTF.

This clone is medium-sized by share. V and J are TRBV3-1 (or the pseudogene TRBV3-2) and TRBJ1-4; no reliable D call. The length of the CDR3 is 15 residues. Trimming stripped 4 bases from V and 3 bases from J, with 12 bases between. CDR1 and CDR2 (germline): LGHDT, YNNKEL (reference sequence). In DNA form, the CDR3 reads TGTGCCAGCAGCCCTCTCGGGAGGTCTAATGAAAAACTGTTTTTT. Translating gives CASSPLGRSNEKLFF.